This note documents a single T cell receptor beta chain sequence. Its antigen is currently not known. No clone much larger than this one lies a single base away; base qualities are absent. The data stem from a study of CD4 T cells in relation to SARS-CoV-2 and coronaviruses (dated by TCRdb to the early 2020s). With respect to the entire study: In the ViraFEST assay, PBMCs were grown with antigen for approximately 10 days, and TCR beta CDR3s were then sequenced to identify antigen-specific clonal expansions. Across all 12 patients in the convalescent cohort, the median age was approximately 38 years, with a range of 21 to 72 years. The roughly twelve convalescent patients included 8 males and 4 females; two subjects were Hispanic. Shared crossreactive spike epitopes were mapped to their HLA restriction using patient-derived lymphoblastoid cell lines. Memory CD4+ T cell crossreactivity between SARS-CoV-2 and common cold coronavirus spike proteins was assessed at the TCR clonotype level in the study. Samples from a few pre-COVID donors and the naive versus memory experiments were sequenced with the Adaptive Biotechnologies TCR-sequencing kit; other data were Illumina-based. A different TCR-beta assay, based on Illumina, was used to sequence expansion assays from other donors in the study.

What the work shows at the level of the full study, not this receptor alone: Small numbers of patients and of tested TCRs were a limitation of the study. Crossreactivity analysis centred on spike protein, so crossreactivity against other viral proteins was not assessed. Sequencing of naive versus memory cells indicated that the assay detects memory recall responses, not primary responses primed during culture. Compared with monoreactive clones, crossreactive clones had significantly weaker SARS-CoV-2-driven expansion, a result consistent with antigenic imprinting. Because no donor provided both pre-pandemic and post-infection samples, tracing the source of pre-existing responses was limited. Memory CD4+ clonotypes crossrecognizing SARS-CoV-2 and at least one common cold coronavirus spike were found in around three fifths of donors.

Survey-level immunoSEQ TCR-beta sequencing was performed on DNA from CEF-cultured naive and memory CD4+ T cells. The source study handled its data this way. During preprocessing, nonproductive sequences were discarded, as were any CDR3s that did not begin with C, did not end with F or W, or were shorter than 7 amino acids. The MANAFEST web app identified antigen-specific clonotypes based on expansion compared with the reference and other culture wells. To be counted as positive, a clone had to show significant expansion compared with the reference culture, at an FDR below 0.05, in 2 of 3 replicate wells. To be called positive, a clone also had to show significant expansion compared with every other tandem well and an odds ratio greater than 5. Cultured and uncultured naive and memory CD4+ repertoires were searched for previously identified spike- and CEF-reactive CDR3s. CDR3 homology was measured as pairwise Levenshtein distance, computed with the stringdist R package after trimming three terminal residues from each end. Here the immuneACCESS table is served through TCRdb, limited to in-frame sequences with V and J called. Missing clones are a known gap in these copies; in checked studies unresolved V genes cover under half, and the rest lacks a known reason. That table supplies the V and J calls and clone size; D and trimming were determined from the DNA. The sample data list about 36,000 clones, and under 85% of these were observed just once. The ten largest clones take up 20% of the sample.

Per the germline V gene (reference sequence), LGHDT is the CDR1 and YNNKEL is the CDR2. The cysteine opens and the phenylalanine closes a CDR3 of 14 amino acids. This entry keeps only the CDR3 DNA: 42 bases, framed from base 1. The junction shows trimming of 0 bases on V and 4 bases on J, plus 7 bases between the germline ends. Naive and memory CD4+ T cells were separated from cryopreserved PBMCs by first enriching for CD4 and then performing EasySep naive CD4+ T cell enrichment. For under twelve days, some 95,000 sorted naive or memory CD4+ T cells were cultured together with CEF peptides and T cell-depleted PBMCs at a 1:1 ratio. Triplicate replicate wells were generally used for each peptide culture condition. Ficoll-Paque PLUS gradient centrifugation was used to isolate PBMCs from leukapheresis product or whole blood. PBMCs were either used fresh in the expansion assay or cryopreserved at -140 degrees C. The QIAamp Micro DNA Kit was used to extract genomic DNA from the CD4+ T cells.

The TCR originated in an adult with COVID-19. The chain employs TRBV3-1 (or the pseudogene TRBV3-2) and TRBJ2-1, with the D gene not confidently named. Material: memory CD4+ T cells from PBMCs, cultured in vitro. In the paper's terms, the cell subset or site label means: memory (non-naive) CD4+ T cells. The CDR3 sequence is CASSQDIGYNEQFF. The sequenced DNA: TGTGCCAGCAGCCAAGATATCGGGTACAATGAGCAGTTCTTC.